The entry below gives a single TCR beta chain sequence along with its context. At one end the junction does not follow the germline gene, possibly because of a read error. The CDR3 runs to 16 residues. Germline V lookup: CDR1 SGHDN, CDR2 FVKESK. This sample was included in a study of blood T cell repertoires in COVID-19. Across the study: The study drew acute and convalescent COVID-19 samples from the United States, Italy and Spain. In each case, the material was cDNA or gDNA derived from T cells, B-cell-depleted T cells, or PBMCs.

Authors' processing steps: Nucleated cell number was recorded as an estimate derived from reference gene primer amplification. Data came from immunoSEQ multiplex PCR; TCRdb stores just in-frame clones and leaves some out. V, J and clone size were drawn from that table, and D and trimming were deduced from the DNA. Here the sample spans some 160,000 clones, about four fifths being singletons. This chain joins TRBV14 and TRBJ1-1; possible D gene TRBD1, 5 bases. Sequenced sample: peripheral blood. The TCR originated in a woman in her seventies who had recovered from COVID-19. CDR3 protein: CASSQGWRGGNAEAFF. The CDR3 DNA follows: TGTGCCAGCAGCCAAGGGTGGCGGGGGGGGAACGCTGAAGCTTTCTTT.